This T cell receptor (beta chain) stems from a study of T cell repertoires in cytomegalovirus infection. Study-level points and caveats: Frequencies of public TCR beta families were cumulated, and this identified carriers of CMV plus the relevant HLA.

At least ten counts were recorded for this clonotype. As yet, its antigen is unknown. Germline V gene data show CDR1 as SGHTA and CDR2 as FQGNSA. The ends were cut back, 4 bases at V and 3 bases at J, with 8 bases in the middle. The CDR3 loop spans 13 amino acids. MiXCR, applied by TCRdb to the reads, yields one record per CDR3 protein. The table records about 260,000 distinct CDR3 sequences, approximately 13% of them present only once. This rearrangement joins TRBV7-2 to TRBJ2-3; no firm D call. This receptor was obtained from a human donor in good health (CMV status not recorded). Some clones in this sample may be carry-over from other donors' samples. Material: PBMCs. CDR3 in DNA: TGTGCCAGCAGCTGGAAGAGAACAGATACGCAGTATTTT. Protein: CASSWKRTDTQYF.